This T cell receptor (beta chain) was documented in a study of blood T cell repertoires in COVID-19. Study summary: Samples representing acute and convalescent COVID-19 were sourced from the United States, Italy and Spain. PBMCs, B-cell-depleted T cells, or T cells provided the cDNA or gDNA that made up the material.

The V end lost 8 bases, the J end lost 5 bases, and 9 bases lay between the germline ends. The CDR3 contains 12 residues. In the authors' methods: Amplifying reference gene primers gave estimates of nucleated cell counts. Libraries were prepared by immunoSEQ multiplex PCR; TCRdb keeps only in-frame clonotypes and omits some of them. That table supplies the V and J calls and clone size; D and trimming were determined from the DNA. The sample records a few hundred thousand clones, about nine tenths being singletons. This receptor was taken from a middle-aged woman who had recovered from COVID-19. This chain links TRBV12-3 or TRBV12-4 with TRBJ2-2, with D unclear. Sequenced material: peripheral blood. The chain's CDR3 is CASALRTGELFF. In nucleotides, the CDR3 is TGTGCCAGCGCCCTGCGGACCGGGGAGCTGTTTTTT.